This is a list of T cell receptor beta chains from one sample in a study of cytomegalovirus exposure and HLA in healthy donors. Produced via immunoSEQ multiplex PCR; TCRdb's table is partial and in-frame only. The table includes around 60,000 clones, around 84% detected once. Material for sequencing was PBMCs. These receptors were obtained from a male donor in good health and CMV-seronegative. CDR3s include the opening cysteine and the closing phenylalanine or tryptophan. A D gene is named only where the DNA matches it firmly. The listing skips clone size in some rows; elsewhere it reads once, few, many or a size class.

V gene	clone size	J gene	D gene	CDR3 protein	CDR3 DNA
TRBV6-6	NA	TRBJ1-5	NA	CASSYTDSNQPQHF	TGTGCCAGCAGTTACACAGATAGCAATCAGCCCCAGCATTTT
TRBV27	NA	TRBJ1-2	TRBD1	CASSLNRGRYGYTF	TGTGCCAGCAGTTTAAACAGGGGGCGTTATGGCTACACCTTC
TRBV6-5	NA	TRBJ2-3	TRBD2	CASSLLGGVQDTQYF	TGTGCCAGCAGCCTCCTCGGGGGGGTACAAGATACGCAGTATTTT
TRBV4-3	NA	TRBJ1-1	NA	CASSQGEVMNTEAFF	TGCGCCAGCAGCCAAGGTGAGGTTATGAACACTGAAGCTTTCTTT
TRBV9	once	TRBJ1-2	NA	CASSEGVGYGYTF	TGTGCCAGCAGCGAAGGGGTCGGCTATGGCTACACCTTC
TRBV5-4	NA	TRBJ2-2	NA	CASSFPGTGELFF	TGTGCCAGCAGCTTCCCAGGAACCGGGGAGCTGTTTTTT
TRBV4-2	few	TRBJ1-5	NA	CASSQAGREYSNQPQHF	TGTGCCAGCAGCCAAGCTGGGAGAGAATATAGCAATCAGCCCCAGCATTTT
TRBV5-4	NA	TRBJ2-1	TRBD2	CASSLTSGGPQNEQFF	TGTGCCAGCAGCCTTACTAGCGGGGGGCCCCAAAATGAGCAGTTCTTC
TRBV29-1	once	TRBJ1-2	NA	CSVGGRGTYGYTF	TGCAGCGTTGGGGGGCGGGGGACCTATGGCTACACCTTC
TRBV5-1	NA	TRBJ1-2	NA	CASSFSGDYGYTF	TGCGCCAGCAGCTTCAGCGGGGACTATGGCTACACCTTC
TRBV4-3	NA	TRBJ2-2	NA	CASSQDLRTATGELFF	TGCGCCAGCAGCCAAGATCTACGGACAGCGACCGGGGAGCTGTTTTTT
TRBV13	NA	TRBJ1-5	NA	CASSLGRGQGRRQPQHF	TGTGCCAGCAGCTTAGGGCGTGGGCAGGGAAGAAGACAGCCCCAGCATTTT
TRBV19	NA	TRBJ2-1	TRBD2	CASSIAAGGRYNEQFF	TGTGCCAGTAGTATCGCTGCGGGGGGGCGGTACAATGAGCAGTTCTTC
TRBV6-5	NA	TRBJ1-4	TRBD1	CASSYSKAGGREKLFF	TGTGCCAGCAGTTACTCGAAGGCAGGGGGCCGTGAAAAACTGTTTTTT
TRBV18	NA	TRBJ1-1	NA	CASSLSGGENTEAFF	TGTGCCAGCTCACTCTCTGGGGGGGAGAACACTGAAGCTTTCTTT
TRBV7-6	NA	TRBJ1-1	NA	CASSNPGRQKGTEAFF	TGTGCCAGCAGCAACCCTGGGAGGCAGAAGGGGACTGAAGCTTTCTTT
TRBV4-1	NA	TRBJ1-4	NA	CASSQSQAGVGEKLFF	TGCGCCAGCAGTCAAAGCCAGGCGGGAGTAGGTGAAAAACTGTTTTTT
TRBV4-2	NA	TRBJ1-5	TRBD1	CASSQPETGGSNQPQHF	TGTGCCAGCAGCCAACCGGAGACAGGGGGCTCAAATCAGCCCCAGCATTTT
TRBV5-1	NA	TRBJ2-2	NA	CASSSDRAANTGELFF	TGCGCCAGCAGCTCCGACAGAGCAGCGAACACCGGGGAGCTGTTTTTT
TRBV7-9	NA	TRBJ2-1	NA	CASQDLGGYNEQFF	TGTGCCAGCCAGGACCTTGGCGGGTACAATGAGCAGTTCTTC
TRBV4-2	NA	TRBJ2-1	TRBD1	CASSSAGTAYNEQFF	TGTGCCAGCAGCTCGGCCGGGACAGCCTACAATGAGCAGTTCTTC
TRBV30	once	TRBJ1-2	NA	CAWSVTRNYGYTF	TGTGCCTGGAGTGTTACCAGAAACTATGGCTACACCTTC
TRBV6-5	few	TRBJ2-1	TRBD1	CASSYDRGNEQFF	TGTGCCAGCAGTTACGACAGGGGGAATGAGCAGTTCTTC
TRBV5-4	NA	TRBJ1-1	NA	CASSLGANAMNTEAFF	TGTGCCAGCAGCTTAGGGGCCAATGCTATGAACACTGAAGCTTTCTTT
TRBV4-3	NA	TRBJ2-1	NA	CASSQVAGIYNEQFF	TGCGCCAGCAGCCAAGTGGCGGGTATATACAATGAGCAGTTCTTC
TRBV7-9	NA	TRBJ2-6	NA	CASSPQGGFGANVLTF	TGTGCCAGCAGCCCCCAAGGAGGGTTTGGGGCCAACGTCCTGACTTTC
TRBV6-6	NA	TRBJ2-7	NA	CASSYSRGSGSYEQYF	TGTGCCAGCAGTTACTCGAGAGGGAGTGGCTCCTACGAGCAGTACTTC
TRBV12-1	NA	TRBJ1-2	NA	CASTSDSWHYGYTF	TGTGCCAGCACCTCGGACTCTTGGCACTATGGCTACACCTTC
TRBV7-2	few	TRBJ1-1	NA	CASSSRGPSNTEAFF	TGTGCCAGCAGCTCCAGGGGACCCTCGAACACTGAAGCTTTCTTT
TRBV7-3	NA	TRBJ2-1	NA	CASSFGGLGNEQFF	TGTGCCAGCAGCTTTGGCGGCCTGGGCAATGAGCAGTTCTTC
TRBV9	NA	TRBJ1-1	NA	CASSDGTILAEAFF	TGTGCCAGCAGCGACGGGACAATCCTGGCTGAAGCTTTCTTT
TRBV11-3	NA	TRBJ1-1	NA	CASSPGYATEAFF	TGTGCCAGCAGTCCAGGGTATGCCACTGAAGCTTTCTTT
TRBV13	NA	TRBJ1-1	TRBD1	CASSLGDRVQKNTEAFF	TGTGCCAGCAGCTTAGGGGACAGGGTGCAAAAGAACACTGAAGCTTTCTTT
TRBV7-2	NA	TRBJ1-1	TRBD1	CASSLEDRGKAFF	TGTGCCAGCAGCTTAGAGGACAGGGGGAAAGCTTTCTTT
TRBV2	NA	TRBJ1-1	NA	CASRPDIGGNTEAFF	TGTGCCAGCAGACCTGACATCGGGGGGAACACTGAAGCTTTCTTT
TRBV18	NA	TRBJ1-2	TRBD1	CASSTGQGDGYTF	TGTGCCAGCTCAACAGGACAGGGAGATGGCTACACCTTC
TRBV19	few	TRBJ1-6	TRBD1	CASSRAGTGGDSPLHF	TGTGCCAGTAGTAGAGCCGGGACAGGGGGGGACTCACCCCTCCACTTT
TRBV18	NA	TRBJ2-3	TRBD2	CASSLRTSGGATDTQYF	TGTGCCAGCTCACTCCGGACTAGCGGGGGGGCAACAGATACGCAGTATTTT
TRBV29-1	few	TRBJ2-7	NA	CSVGPQGGLGQQYF	TGCAGCGTTGGTCCCCAGGGGGGCCTAGGCCAGCAGTACTTC
TRBV25-1	NA	TRBJ2-1	TRBD2	CASSGSGGNYNEQFF	TGTGCCAGCAGTGGAAGCGGGGGTAACTACAATGAGCAGTTCTTC
TRBV19	few	TRBJ2-2	NA	CASSPGAGELFF	TGTGCCAGTAGTCCAGGGGCCGGGGAGCTGTTTTTT
TRBV7-2	NA	TRBJ1-5	NA	CASSLFRDSNQPQHF	TGTGCCAGCAGCTTATTCAGGGATAGCAATCAGCCCCAGCATTTT
TRBV18	NA	TRBJ2-1	TRBD1	CASSRQGGSYNEQFF	TGTGCCAGCTCACGACAGGGTGGGTCCTACAATGAGCAGTTCTTC
TRBV15	NA	TRBJ2-4	NA	CATSRDRVDIQYF	TGTGCCACCAGCAGAGACAGGGTGGACATTCAGTACTTC
TRBV7-9	NA	TRBJ1-2	NA	CSSTPSFGEGDYGYTF	TGTTCCAGCACGCCTAGCTTTGGGGAGGGGGACTATGGCTACACCTTC
TRBV5-1	NA	TRBJ1-5	TRBD1	CASSLPRGLDPNQPQHF	TGCGCCAGCAGCTTGCCCAGGGGGCTCGACCCCAATCAGCCCCAGCATTTT